This T cell receptor beta chain was profiled in a study of T cells after yellow fever vaccination. Template switching with 5'RACE generated the TCR cDNA and added a universal primer site and UMIs. TCRdb itself ran the 5' RACE reads through MiXCR, one entry per CDR3 protein. This sample yields just under 600,000 distinct CDR3 sequences, of which roughly 12% are seen a single time; about an eighth belongs to the top ten. CDR3 size: 14 residues. Per the germline V gene, CDR1 is MNHEY and CDR2 is SVGAGI. Trimming left V 3 bases short and J 2 bases short, with 8 bases between. V gene TRBV6-5 combines with J gene TRBJ2-4; TRBD1 is a possible D gene (5 bases). This clonotype was obtained from a young man who received the YFV17D yellow fever vaccine. Material: PBMCs, obtained on the day of the yellow fever booster vaccination. Here the CDR3 DNA reads TGTGCCAGCAGTTATCAGGGCTCCAAAAACATTCAGTACTTC. Its translation is CASSYQGSKNIQYF.